The source of this TCR beta chain is a study of cytomegalovirus exposure and HLA in healthy donors. Study observations and caveats: As confirmed in vitro, three CMV-associated chains were specific for CMV antigens. The authors enumerated over 150 TCR beta chains as linked to cytomegalovirus.

PCR was performed using 60 Vbeta and 13 Jbeta primers. Here immunoSEQ multiplex PCR was the method, and the copy in TCRdb shows in-frame clones only, minus some. The sample consists of 150,000 or so clones, roughly 68% of them appearing once. With regard to this clone: Its target is unknown.

This receptor was identified in a man aged 25 to 40 in good health and CMV-seropositive. The sequencing sample was made of PBMCs.

Here the CDR3 reads CASSMGTAYNEQFF. CDR3 in DNA: TGTGCCAGTAGTATGGGGACTGCCTACAATGAGCAGTTCTTC. The rearrangement links TRBV19 to TRBJ2-1; the D gene is possibly TRBD2 (6 bases). Germline-derived CDR1 and CDR2 are LNHDA and SQIVND (reference sequence). There are 14 residues in the CDR3. Trimming shortened V by 3 bases and J by 2 bases, and 8 bases separated the two germline ends.